A single sample is the source of the 22 T cell receptor beta chains below, sequenced in a study of blood T cell repertoires in COVID-19 (dated by TCRdb to 2020 to 2021). The library was generated by the immunoSEQ multiplex PCR assay. TCRdb mirrors the immuneACCESS table, restricted to in-frame sequences. Some clones are absent from its copies; in checked studies, under half trace to an unresolved V gene, and the reason for the others is unknown. Counted in this sample were 40,000 or so clones; around 90% of them appeared once. The top ten constitute around 16% of the sample. The sequencing sample was made of peripheral blood. These TCRs come from a woman aged 25 to 39 in a cohort sampled during active COVID-19.

This chain joins TRBV6-2 or TRBV6-3 and TRBJ2-7; D perhaps matches TRBD1 (5 bases). Trimming took 4 bases from V and 6 from J, leaving 10 bases between them. The germline V gene encodes CDR1 MNHEY and CDR2 SVGEGT. The CDR3 is 12 amino acids. The CDR3 loop reads CASSLGLGEQYF. CDR3 DNA sequence: TGTGCCAGCAGTTTGGGGCTGGGCGAGCAGTACTTC.

The chain has TRBV5-5 and TRBJ2-3, with TRBD1 matching over 7 bases. CDR1 and CDR2 from the germline V gene are SGHKS and YYEKEE (reference sequence). The V and J ends lost 0 bases and 0 bases, in that order; junction bases with no gene match: 7. The CDR3 loop spans 17 amino acids. The CDR3 reads CASSLEDGTVSTDTQYF. CDR3 nucleotide sequence: TGTGCCAGCAGCTTGGAGGACGGGACAGTTAGCACAGATACGCAGTATTTT.

The chain recombines TRBV11-3 with TRBJ2-3; 10 nucleotides line up with TRBD2. Germline CDR1 is SGHNT and CDR2 is YENEEA. The CDR3 sequence is 17 residues long. After removal of 0 bases from V and 6 bases from J, the junction contained 9 bases not matched to a gene. CDR3 DNA: TGTGCCAGCAGCTTAGAAAGGGCTAGCGGGAGAGGTGATACGCAGTATTTT. This gives the protein CASSLERASGRGDTQYF.

This clone was detected only once. V and J are TRBV2 and TRBJ1-6; 8 nucleotides agree with TRBD1. The CDR3 loop spans 16 amino acids. Germline V gives CDR1 SNHLY, CDR2 FYNNEI. The junction had 10 bases not matched to a gene; V was cut back by 3 bases and J by 9 bases. The CDR3 loop reads CASSEATGAIGSPLHF. The CDR3 nucleotides read TGTGCCAGCAGTGAGGCGACAGGGGCGATCGGTTCACCCCTCCACTTT.

The chain joins TRBV29-1 to TRBJ2-7, with 10 bases that match TRBD1. V was clipped by 5 bases and J by 0 bases; unmatched bases: 4. This CDR3 region has 14 residues. Germline-derived CDR1 and CDR2 are SQVTM and ANQGSEA. For the CDR3, the DNA is TGCAGCGTTCCGGGACAGGGGAGCTCCTACGAGCAGTACTTC. This sequence encodes CSVPGQGSSYEQYF.

This rearrangement joins TRBV9 to TRBJ2-2, with TRBD2 matching 8 bases. There are 17 residues in the CDR3. The V gene end was trimmed by 4 bases and the J gene end by 0 bases; junction bases not matched to a gene: 8. Germline V CDR1 and CDR2: SGDLS, YYNGEE. CDR3 nucleotide sequence: TGTGCCAGCAGCCTATCCCGGACTAGCACGAACACCGGGGAGCTGTTTTTT. This encodes CASSLSRTSTNTGELFF.

CDR3 nucleotides: TGTGCCAGCTCACCCCAGGGAGGCGGGAGGCTCACAGATACGCAGTATTTT. It is translated as CASSPQGGGRLTDTQYF. This sequence joins TRBV18 and TRBJ2-3; TRBD2 matches 8 bases. Germline-derived CDR1 and CDR2 are KGHSH and LQKENI. V shed 3 bases and J 2 bases; nucleotides not matched to a gene: 10. CDR3 length equals 17 residues. The variable domain in full, completed from reference TRBV18 and TRBJ2-3, reads NAGVMQNPRHLVRRRGQEARLRCSPMKGHSHVYWYRQLPEEGLKFMVYLQKENIIDESGMPKERFSAEFPKEGPSILRIQQVVRGDSAAYFCASSPQGGGRLTDTQYFGPGTRLTVL.

This clone was seen more than once but under ten times. The V and J genes are TRBV6-5 and TRBJ1-6; D possibly corresponds to TRBD1 (6 bases). V lost 2 bases to trimming and J lost 7 bases, with 9 bases between them. CDR1 and CDR2 (germline): MNHEY, SVGAGI. The CDR3 is 14 residues long. The DNA for the CDR3 is TGTGCCAGCAGTTACCCGGACAGAAATTCACCCCTCCACTTT. Protein product: CASSYPDRNSPLHF.

The gene calls are TRBV7-2 and TRBJ2-3; 10 bases map to TRBD1. Germline values: CDR1 SGHTA, CDR2 FQGNSA. The CDR3 consists of 16 residues. The V gene end was trimmed by 4 bases and the J gene end by 3 bases; junction bases not matched to a gene: 7. CDR3 loop: CASSSVTGGATDTQYF. The CDR3 nucleotides are TGTGCCAGCAGCTCAGTGACAGGGGGCGCGACAGATACGCAGTATTTT.

The chain combines TRBV6-5 with TRBJ1-1, with TRBD1 matching over 8 bases. The CDR3 has 14 amino acids. CDR1 and CDR2 (germline): MNHEY, SVGAGI. V lost 5 bases and J lost 4; bases outside the gene matches: 6. The CDR3: CASSQGARGTEAFF. The CDR3 DNA is TGTGCCAGCAGTCAGGGGGCGCGGGGCACTGAAGCTTTCTTT.

The chain joins TRBV21-1 to TRBJ2-6; whether TRBD1, the table's D call, matches the DNA was not checked. TRBV21-1 is tagged as a pseudogene. The CDR3 runs 16 residues. The CDR3 sequence is CASSTGGRTGANVLTF. CDR3 sequence (DNA): TGTGCCAGCAGCACAGGGGGCAGGACTGGGGCCAACGTCCTGACTTTC.

The chain joins TRBV7-8 to TRBJ2-1, with a weak D call TRBD2 (6 bases). V was clipped by 3 bases and J by 9 bases, with 21 bases between them. Germline CDR1 reads SGHVS; CDR2 reads FQNEAQ. This CDR3 has 16 amino acids. The CDR3 DNA reads TGTGCCAGCAGCTTCGTAACCGGGACTGGGGCTAGTGAGCAGTTCTTC. Protein: CASSFVTGTGASEQFF.

This chain links TRBV5-5 with TRBJ1-1; tentative D call: TRBD1 (5 bases). The CDR3 length is 12 residues. V was clipped by 4 bases and J by 10 bases, with 14 bases between them. Per germline, CDR1 SGHKS and CDR2 YYEKEE (reference sequence). CDR3 in amino acids: CASSPERRGAFF. In DNA, the CDR3 is TGTGCCAGCAGCCCGGAGAGAAGGGGAGCTTTCTTT.

This rearrangement joins TRBV15 to TRBJ1-1; 9 nucleotides line up with TRBD1. CDR3 length: 14 amino acids. The ends lost 5 bases at V and 10 bases at J; junction bases unmatched: 11. CDR1 is LNHNV, CDR2 YYDKDF, per germline (reference sequence). The CDR3 coding sequence is TGTGCCACCAGCGGGAACAGGGGGCCCGGCGCAGCTTTCTTT. Translating gives CATSGNRGPGAAFF.

J is TRBJ2-1 and V is TRBV9, with TRBD2 matching over 10 bases. Germline CDR1 is SGDLS and CDR2 is YYNGEE. This CDR3 region has 18 residues. V shed 5 bases, J shed 0 bases, and the junction held 11 bases outside the gene matches. The CDR3 loop reads CASSRLAGELLSYNEQFF. CDR3 nucleotide sequence: TGTGCCAGCAGTCGTCTAGCGGGAGAGCTACTCTCCTACAATGAGCAGTTCTTC.

The chain uses TRBV19 and TRBJ2-5, with 7 bases that match TRBD1. CDR1 is LNHDA and CDR2 is SQIVND in the germline V gene (reference sequence). V lost 3 bases and J lost 0; bases outside the gene matches: 1. This CDR3 is 14 amino acids long. The DNA of the CDR3 is TGTGCCAGTAGTATGACAGGGAACCAAGAGACCCAGTACTTC. Protein: CASSMTGNQETQYF.

V gene TRBV27 combines with J gene TRBJ2-7, with TRBD2 identical over 7 bases. J gave up 1 base and V 4 bases, and 10 bases lay outside the gene matches. The CDR3 extends over 16 amino acids. From germline, CDR1 is MNHEY and CDR2 SMNVEV (reference sequence). The CDR3 protein is CASSSSRAGPSYEQYF. The CDR3 DNA reads as TGTGCCAGCAGTTCCTCCCGAGCGGGACCTTCCTACGAGCAGTACTTC.

The rearrangement uses TRBV7-9 and TRBJ2-5, with 9 nucleotides matching TRBD1. The J segment lost 2 bases and the V segment lost 5 bases, leaving 9 bases of the junction unmatched. This CDR3 contains 16 residues. The germline V gene encodes CDR1 SEHNR and CDR2 FQNEAQ (reference sequence). CDR3 DNA: TGTGCCAGCAGCAAATACCCCGGACAGGGGCAAGAGACCCAGTACTTC. Translated, it gives CASSKYPGQGQETQYF.

The J gene is TRBJ2-7, the V gene TRBV10-1, with 10 bases aligning to TRBD2. V dropped 6 bases and J dropped 3; count of bases not matched to a gene: 11. The CDR3 loop spans 16 amino acids. CDR1 is WNHNN, CDR2 SYGVQD, per germline (reference sequence). The CDR3 here is CASRGAPTSGIYEQYF. The CDR3 DNA reads as TGCGCCAGCAGGGGAGCCCCAACTAGCGGGATCTACGAGCAGTACTTC.

This clone has a single count. The J gene is TRBJ1-1, the V gene TRBV6-6; 11 nucleotides line up with TRBD1. Germline loops: CDR1 MNHNY, CDR2 SVGAGI (reference sequence). V lost 5 bases, J lost 5 bases, and 4 bases stayed unmatched. CDR3 size: 14 residues. The CDR3 here is CASSPDRGQTEAFF. The CDR3 DNA follows: TGTGCCAGCAGTCCGGACAGGGGGCAAACTGAAGCTTTCTTT.

The J gene is TRBJ2-3, the V gene TRBV27; 7 nucleotides align to TRBD1. V lost 5 bases and J lost 7; bases outside the gene matches: 12. The CDR3 length is 15 residues. Germline V lookup: CDR1 MNHEY, CDR2 SMNVEV (reference sequence). As DNA, the CDR3 is TGTGCCAGCAGTCCTACAGGGGTCGGCTCCTATACGCAGTATTTT. Translated, it gives CASSPTGVGSYTQYF.

The rearrangement joins TRBV5-4 to TRBJ2-1, with D maybe TRBD2 (5 bases). CDR3 length: 13 residues. CDR1 SGHNT and CDR2 YYREEE come from the germline V gene (reference sequence). V was cut by 4 bases and J by 6 bases, with 11 bases left in between. The CDR3 is CASSPREANEQFF. In DNA form, the CDR3 reads TGTGCCAGCAGCCCTCGGGAAGCCAATGAGCAGTTCTTC.